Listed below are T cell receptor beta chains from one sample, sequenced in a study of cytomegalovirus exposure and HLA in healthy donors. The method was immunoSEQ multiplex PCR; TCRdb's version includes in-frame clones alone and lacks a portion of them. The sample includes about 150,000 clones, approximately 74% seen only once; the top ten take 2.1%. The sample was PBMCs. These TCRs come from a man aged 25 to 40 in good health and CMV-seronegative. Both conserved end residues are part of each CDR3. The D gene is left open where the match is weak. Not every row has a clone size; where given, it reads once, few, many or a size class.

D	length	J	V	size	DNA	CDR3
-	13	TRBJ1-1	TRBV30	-	TGTGCCTGGACTCCACAGGGGAACACTGAAGCTTTCTTT	CAWTPQGNTEAFF
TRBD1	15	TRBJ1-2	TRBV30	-	TGTGCCTGGAGCGTCAAAGGACAGGGGGCCTTTGGCTACACCTTC	CAWSVKGQGAFGYTF
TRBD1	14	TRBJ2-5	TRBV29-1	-	TGCAGCGTTCAAATGACAGGGATTGGGGAGACCCAGTACTTC	CSVQMTGIGETQYF
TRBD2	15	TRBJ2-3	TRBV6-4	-	TGTGCCAGCAGCGCTGGGGGGGGTTCGACAGATACGCAGTATTTT	CASSAGGGSTDTQYF
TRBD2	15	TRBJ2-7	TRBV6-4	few	TGTGCCAGCAGTGAACTAGCGGGGGGGTTCTACGAGCAGTACTTC	CASSELAGGFYEQYF
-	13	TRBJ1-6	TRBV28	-	TGTGCCAGCAGTTCGGGAGCCCGATGGCCCCTCCACTTT	CASSSGARWPLHF
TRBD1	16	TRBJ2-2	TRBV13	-	TGTGCCAGCAGCCAGCCCGGGACAGTTATCACCGGGGAGCTGTTTTTT	CASSQPGTVITGELFF
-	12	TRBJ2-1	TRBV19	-	TGTGCCAGTAGTATACGGGACTCCTCGCAGTTCTTC	CASSIRDSSQFF
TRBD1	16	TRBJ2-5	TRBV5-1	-	TGCGCCAGCAGCTTAGGGACAGGGACTTCTGAAGAGACCCAGTACTTC	CASSLGTGTSEETQYF
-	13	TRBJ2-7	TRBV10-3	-	TGTGCCATCAGTGAGAGTCAGAACTACGAGCAGTACTTC	CAISESQNYEQYF
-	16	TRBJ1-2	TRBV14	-	TGTGCCAGCAGCCAATCCCGGGCGGGAACCGGCTATGGCTACACCTTC	CASSQSRAGTGYGYTF
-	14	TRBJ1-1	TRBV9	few	TGTGCCAGCAGCGTAGTCGGCAGGGGCACTGAAGCTTTCTTT	CASSVVGRGTEAFF
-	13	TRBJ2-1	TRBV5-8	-	TGTGCCAGCAGCTTGGGGACTATCAATGAGCAGTTCTTC	CASSLGTINEQFF
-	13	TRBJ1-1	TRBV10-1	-	TGCGCCGGACTAGGACAGCTAGACACTGAAGCTTTCTTT	CAGLGQLDTEAFF
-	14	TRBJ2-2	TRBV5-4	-	TGTGCCAGCAGTCTTAGCGGATTCACCGGGGAGCTGTTTTTT	CASSLSGFTGELFF
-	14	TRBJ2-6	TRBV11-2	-	TGTGCCAGCAGCTCCGGGACAGGGGCCAACGTCCTGACTTTC	CASSSGTGANVLTF
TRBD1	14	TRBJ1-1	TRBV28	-	TGTGCCAGCAGTCCATTCCCGGGACAGGGCTACGCTTTCTTT	CASSPFPGQGYAFF
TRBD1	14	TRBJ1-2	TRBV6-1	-	TGTGCCAGCAGTGGCCGGGACAGGGTCGGTGGCTACACCTTC	CASSGRDRVGGYTF
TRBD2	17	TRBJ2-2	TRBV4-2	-	TGTGCCAGCAGCCAGGATCTAGCGGGGGGTAACACCGGGGAGCTGTTTTTT	CASSQDLAGGNTGELFF
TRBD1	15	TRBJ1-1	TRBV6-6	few	TGTGCCAGCAGCCTACAGGGGGCGATGAACACTGAAGCTTTCTTT	CASSLQGAMNTEAFF
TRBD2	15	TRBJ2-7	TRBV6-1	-	TGTGCCAGCAGTCGGGGGACTAGCGGTAACTACGAGCAGTACTTC	CASSRGTSGNYEQYF
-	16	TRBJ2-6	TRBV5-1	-	TGCGCCAGCAGCTTGCGGCAGGGGCCTGGGGCCAACGTCCTGACTTTC	CASSLRQGPGANVLTF
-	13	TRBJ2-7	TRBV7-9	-	TGTGCCAGCAGTCCGAAAGGGGTTTACGAGCAGTACTTC	CASSPKGVYEQYF
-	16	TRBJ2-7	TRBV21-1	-	TGTGCCAGCAGCACCTTCAGGGGAAGGGCCTCCAACGAGCAGTACTTC	CASSTFRGRASNEQYF
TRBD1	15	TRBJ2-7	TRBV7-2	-	TGTGCCAGCAGCGCCGGACAGGTTGTCGGCTACGAGCAGTACTTC	CASSAGQVVGYEQYF
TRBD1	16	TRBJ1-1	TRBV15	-	TGTGCCACCAGCAGAGATCCAGGGGGCGTAGGTTCACAAGCTTTCTTT	CATSRDPGGVGSQAFF
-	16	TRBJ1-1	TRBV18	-	TGTGCCAGCTCACCACGGGGGACCCAGGGGTACACTGAAGCTTTCTTT	CASSPRGTQGYTEAFF
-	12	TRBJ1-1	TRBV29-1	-	TGCAGCGTTGCACAGGGGAACACTGAAGCTTTCTTT	CSVAQGNTEAFF
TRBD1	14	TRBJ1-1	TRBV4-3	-	TGCGCCAGCAGCCAAGGACAGGGACACACTGAAGCTTTCTTT	CASSQGQGHTEAFF
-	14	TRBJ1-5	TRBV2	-	TGTGCCTCAGCAGGGGTTTATAGCAATCAGCCCCAGCATTTT	CASAGVYSNQPQHF
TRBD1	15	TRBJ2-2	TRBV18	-	TGTGCCAGCTCTCTCGGACAGGGGTCAACCGGGGAGCTGTTTTTT	CASSLGQGSTGELFF
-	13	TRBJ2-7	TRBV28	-	TGTGCCAGCAGTTTCGTCTCTCCCTACGAGCAGTACTTC	CASSFVSPYEQYF
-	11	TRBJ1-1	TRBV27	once	TGTGCCAGCAGTTTTGGGAGGGAAGCTTTCTTT	CASSFGREAFF
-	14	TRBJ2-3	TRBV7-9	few	TGTGCCAGCAGCTCAATCAGGGGAGAGGATACGCAGTATTTT	CASSSIRGEDTQYF
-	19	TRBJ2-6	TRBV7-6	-	TGTGCCAGCAGCTCGCTAACCGGGACTTTCAGCTCTGGGGCCAACGTCCTGACTTTC	CASSSLTGTFSSGANVLTF
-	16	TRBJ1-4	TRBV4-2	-	TGTGCCAGCAGCCAAGACTCCGACGGACTAAATGAAAAACTGTTTTTT	CASSQDSDGLNEKLFF
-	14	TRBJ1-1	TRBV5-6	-	TGTGCCAGCAGCCCCGGGGGGCTAGGCACTGAAGCTTTCTTT	CASSPGGLGTEAFF
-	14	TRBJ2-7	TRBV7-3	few	TGTGCCAGCAGCTTAAGAGGGGGATCCTACGAGCAGTACTTC	CASSLRGGSYEQYF
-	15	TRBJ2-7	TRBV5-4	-	TGTGCCAGCAGCTCACAACCAGCAGGCTCCTACGAGCAGTACTTC	CASSSQPAGSYEQYF
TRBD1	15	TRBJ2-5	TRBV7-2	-	TGTGCCAGCAGCCCCGGGACAGGGGATTGGGAGACCCAGTACTTC	CASSPGTGDWETQYF
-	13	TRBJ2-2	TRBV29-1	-	TGCAGTTCCAAAGTGGGGGCCACCGGGGAGCTGTTTTTT	CSSKVGATGELFF
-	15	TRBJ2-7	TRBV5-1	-	TGCGCCAGCAGCTTGGGGGACTGGAGCTCCTACGAGCAGTACTTC	CASSLGDWSSYEQYF
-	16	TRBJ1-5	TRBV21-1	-	TGTGCCAGCAGCAACGAGTGGAGGAGGGGCAATCAGCCCCAGCATTTT	CASSNEWRRGNQPQHF
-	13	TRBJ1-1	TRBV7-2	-	TGTGCCAGCAGCAAGGGGGGGGAGGTGGGGGCTTTCTTT	CASSKGGEVGAFF
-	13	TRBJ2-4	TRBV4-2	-	TGTGCCAGCAGTCCCGTCGGTGAGAACATTCAGTACTTC	CASSPVGENIQYF
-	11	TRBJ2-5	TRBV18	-	TGTGCCAGCTCTCAGCAAGAGACCCAGTACTTC	CASSQQETQYF
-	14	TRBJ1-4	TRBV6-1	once	TGTGCCAGCAGTAAAGGACTGATTAATGAAAAACTGTTTTTT	CASSKGLINEKLFF
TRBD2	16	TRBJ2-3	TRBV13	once	TGTGCCAGCAGCTCCATTAGCGGGGGGGCCGTTGATACGCAGTATTTT	CASSSISGGAVDTQYF
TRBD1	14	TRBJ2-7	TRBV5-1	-	TGCGCCAGCAGCTACGGACAGGGGGCGGACGAGCAGTACTTC	CASSYGQGADEQYF
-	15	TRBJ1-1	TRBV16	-	TGTGCCAGCAGCCAATCCGCAGGCGGGAGGACTGAAGCTTTCTTT	CASSQSAGGRTEAFF
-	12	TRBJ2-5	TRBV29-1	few	TGCAGCGTCTCAGGGTTCGACGAGACCCAGTACTTC	CSVSGFDETQYF
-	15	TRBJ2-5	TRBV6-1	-	TGTGCCAGCAGTGAAGCCCCGACGGGTCAAGAGACCCAGTACTTC	CASSEAPTGQETQYF
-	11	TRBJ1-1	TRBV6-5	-	TGTGCCGGCAGATCGAGAGCGGGGGCTTTCTTT	CAGRSRAGAFF